Each of the 18 T cell receptor beta chains below was sequenced from the same sample in a study of blood T cell repertoires in COVID-19 (dated by TCRdb to the early 2020s). The library came from the immunoSEQ multiplex PCR assay. TCRdb took over this immuneACCESS table, retaining in-frame rearrangements with V and J assigned. Such tables are incomplete; in checked studies, under half of the missing clones stem from an unresolved V gene, and the remainder is unexplained. The sample profile shows just under 350,000 clones; about 86% of them were found once. The ten biggest clones cover roughly 3% of the sample. Source material: peripheral blood. The origin of the receptors is a man younger than 45 with active or convalescent COVID-19.

This clone was seen only a few times. The chain links TRBV10-3 to TRBJ2-7; 14 nucleotides match TRBD2. The J segment lost 9 bases and the V segment lost 6 bases, leaving 19 bases of the junction unmatched. The germline V gene has CDR1 ENHRY and CDR2 SYGVKD. The CDR3 totals 18 residues. The CDR3 loop reads CAIRDRDKPGLAGDVQYF. CDR3 coding DNA: TGTGCCATCAGGGACAGGGACAAGCCGGGACTAGCGGGAGATGTGCAGTACTTC.

The chain carries TRBV24-1 and TRBJ2-2; 9 nucleotides agree with TRBD2. J gave up 4 bases and V 10 bases, and 6 bases lay outside the gene matches. Germline CDR1 KGHDR, CDR2 SFDVKD. This CDR3 is built from 14 residues. CDR3 loop: CATTSGGGTGELFF. The CDR3 coding sequence is TGTGCCACGACTAGCGGAGGGGGCACCGGGGAGCTGTTTTTT.

The chain combines TRBV20-1 with TRBJ2-7, with no clear D. The CDR3 covers 11 residues. With 7 bases removed from V and 2 bases from J, the gap between germline ends came to 9 bases. The germline CDR1 and CDR2 sequences are DFQATT and SNEGSKA (reference sequence). CDR3 residues: CSVDTPYEQYF. In DNA, the CDR3 is TGCAGTGTCGACACTCCCTACGAGCAGTACTTC.

This rearrangement joins TRBV6-5 to TRBJ2-7; the match to TRBD2 covers 9 bases. CDR1 MNHEY and CDR2 SVGAGI come from the germline V gene. This CDR3 contains 13 residues. J lost 2 bases, V lost 7 bases, and 3 bases had no gene match. The CDR3 DNA follows: TGTGCCAGCAAGCGGGAGGCGCCCTACGAGCAGTACTTC. Amino acid sequence: CASKREAPYEQYF.

The chain carries TRBV30 and TRBJ1-2, with 8 bases matching TRBD1. CDR3 length equals 17 residues. CDR1 and CDR2 from the germline V gene are GTSNPN and SVGIG (reference sequence). The V gene end was trimmed by 3 bases and the J gene end by 1 base; junction bases not matched to a gene: 13. For the CDR3, the DNA is TGTGCCTGGAGCGGTTGGCTGAGACAGGGGCATAACTATGGCTACACCTTC. Protein sequence: CAWSGWLRQGHNYGYTF.

The chain couples TRBV7-2 to TRBJ1-1, with D possibly TRBD1 on 5 matching bases. V shed 5 bases and J shed 11 bases, with 18 bases lying between them. CDR1 is SGHTA and CDR2 is FQGNSA in the germline V gene. This CDR3 contains 13 residues. The CDR3 DNA reads TGTGCCAGCAGCCTAGGGGTGGAGGTGGCGGCTTTCTTT. Encoded protein: CASSLGVEVAAFF.

The gene calls are TRBV9 and TRBJ2-3, with D perhaps matching TRBD2 (5 bases). CDR3 size: 15 residues. Germline V gene data show CDR1 as SGDLS and CDR2 as YYNGEE. V was pared by 0 bases and J by 0 bases, with 8 bases between. Here the CDR3 reads CASSVVEGSTDTQYF. The CDR3 DNA reads TGTGCCAGCAGCGTAGTAGAGGGTAGCACAGATACGCAGTATTTT.

The chain is built from TRBV11-1 and TRBJ2-1, with 8 bases aligning to TRBD1. Germline V gives CDR1 SGHAT, CDR2 FQDESV (reference sequence). J gave up 10 bases and V 5 bases, and 7 bases lay outside the gene matches. The CDR3 totals 13 residues. CDR3 sequence: CASSAGQGLEQFF. CDR3 sequence (DNA): TGTGCCAGCAGCGCCGGACAGGGTTTGGAGCAGTTCTTC.

The V gene is TRBV11-1, the J gene TRBJ2-3; no clear D. V was trimmed by 4 bases and J by 1 base, leaving 12 bases between them. The germline CDR1 and CDR2 sequences are SGHAT and FQDESV (reference sequence). This CDR3 has 15 residues. CDR3 sequence: CASSWARVGTDTQYF. The CDR3 region has the DNA TGTGCCAGCAGCTGGGCCAGAGTAGGCACAGATACGCAGTATTTT. Together with reference TRBV11-1 and TRBJ2-3, the CDR3 gives the full variable domain: EAEVAQSPRYKITEKSQAVAFWCDPISGHATLYWYRQILGQGPELLVQFQDESVVDDSQLPKDRFSAERLKGVDSTLKIQPAELGDSAMYLCASSWARVGTDTQYFGPGTRLTVL.

This clone was recorded once. V and J are TRBV30 and TRBJ1-2; 7 bases line up with TRBD1. The V segment lost 6 bases and the J segment 9 bases; nucleotides outside the gene matches: 7. Per the germline V gene, CDR1 is GTSNPN and CDR2 is SVGIG (reference sequence). The CDR3 is 11 amino acids. The DNA for the CDR3 is TGTGCCTGTTCCCGGGACAGTAGCTACACCTTC. Amino acid sequence: CACSRDSSYTF.

J is TRBJ1-5 and V is TRBV5-5; TRBD1 matches at 12 bases. V shed 2 bases, J shed 1 base, and the junction held 4 bases outside the gene matches. This CDR3 spans 17 amino acids. Germline CDR1 reads SGHKS; CDR2 reads YYEKEE (reference sequence). CDR3: CASSFFGTGGSNQPQHF. CDR3 nucleotide sequence: TGTGCCAGCAGCTTCTTCGGGACAGGGGGCAGCAATCAGCCCCAGCATTTT. Using reference TRBV5-5 and TRBJ1-5 for the parts outside the CDR3, the full variable domain is DAGVTQSPTHLIKTRGQQVTLRCSPISGHKSVSWYQQVLGQGPQFIFQYYEKEERGRGNFPDRFSARQFPNYSSELNVNALLLGDSALYLCASSFFGTGGSNQPQHFGDGTRLSIL.

V is TRBV5-1 and J is TRBJ2-5; a weak D match, TRBD1 (5 bases). The CDR3 consists of 12 residues. Trimming pared 5 bases from V and 0 bases from J, leaving 5 bases between. Germline V gene sequence: CDR1 SGHRS, CDR2 YFSETQ. CDR3 in amino acids: CASRQDQETQYF. CDR3 DNA sequence: TGCGCCAGCAGACAGGACCAAGAGACCCAGTACTTC.

This rearrangement joins TRBV11-2 to TRBJ2-5, with 13 bases identical to TRBD2. Germline assignment: CDR1 SGHAT and CDR2 FQNNGV. V shed 3 bases and J 2 bases; nucleotides not matched to a gene: 3. This CDR3 has 16 residues. CDR3 sequence (DNA): TGTGCCAGCAGCTTCCGGGGACTAGCGGGGCAAGAGACCCAGTACTTC. Encoded protein: CASSFRGLAGQETQYF.

This rearrangement joins TRBV4-1 to TRBJ2-1, with D unclear. This CDR3 has 13 amino acids. Germline CDR1 MGHRA, CDR2 YSYEKL. The V end was cut by 2 bases, the J end by 7 bases, with 9 bases between. The CDR3 spells CASSQPPRNEQFF. CDR3 DNA: TGCGCCAGCAGCCAACCCCCTCGGAATGAGCAGTTCTTC.

Written as DNA, the CDR3 is TGTGCCAGCAGTGTCGGGACTAGCTACTACAATGAGCAGTTCTTC. This sequence encodes CASSVGTSYYNEQFF. The gene calls are TRBV28 and TRBJ2-1; 9 bases align to TRBD2. Germline V gene sequence: CDR1 MDHEN, CDR2 SYDVKM. The CDR3 loop spans 15 amino acids. Trimming cost V 5 bases and J 3 bases; bases outside gene matches: 5.

V usage is TRBV4-3 and J usage is TRBJ2-7; possibly TRBD1 for D (6 bases). This CDR3 spans 15 amino acids. Germline CDR1 and CDR2: LGHNA and YSLEER. Trimming removed 1 base at V and 3 bases at J, with 13 bases between. In DNA, the CDR3 is TGCGCCAGCAGCCAAGGGCCAGGGGAGAGCTACGAGCAGTACTTC. Amino acids: CASSQGPGESYEQYF.

The V and J genes are TRBV7-9 and TRBJ2-5; no definite D call. Germline CDR1 is SEHNR and CDR2 is FQNEAQ (reference sequence). The ends were cut back, 4 bases at V and 5 bases at J, with 8 bases in the middle. The CDR3 consists of 12 residues. CDR3 residues: CASSSETETQYF. The CDR3 nucleotides read TGTGCCAGCAGCTCGGAGACGGAGACCCAGTACTTC.

The chain recombines TRBV27 with TRBJ1-2; 7 nucleotides line up with TRBD1. The CDR3 runs to 14 residues. Germline lookup yields CDR1 MNHEY and CDR2 SMNVEV (reference sequence). V shed 6 bases, J shed 6 bases, and the junction held 10 bases outside the gene matches. CDR3 sequence (DNA): TGTGCCAGCAGCCCAGGGGGGAGGATGGATGGCTACACCTTC. Protein: CASSPGGRMDGYTF.